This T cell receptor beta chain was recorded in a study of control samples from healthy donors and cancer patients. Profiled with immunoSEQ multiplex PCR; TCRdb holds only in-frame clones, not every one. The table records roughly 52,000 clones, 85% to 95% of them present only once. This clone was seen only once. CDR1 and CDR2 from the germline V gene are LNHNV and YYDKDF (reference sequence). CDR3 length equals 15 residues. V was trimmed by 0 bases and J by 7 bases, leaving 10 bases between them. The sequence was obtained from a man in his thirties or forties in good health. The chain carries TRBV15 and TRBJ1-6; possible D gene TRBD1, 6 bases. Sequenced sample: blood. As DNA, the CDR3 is TGTGCCACCAGCAGAGACCTGGGGGCGAATTCACCCCTCCACTTT. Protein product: CATSRDLGANSPLHF.